Following are 14 T cell receptor beta chains from one sample sequenced in a study of early T cells in non-severe SARS-CoV-2 infection. TCRdb re-analysed the 5' RACE reads in MiXCR, keeping a single row per CDR3 protein. The repertoire holds approximately 50,000 distinct CDR3 sequences, with around 9.5% as singletons. The sequenced sample consisted of whole blood. Receptor source: an adult who was a healthcare worker with PCR-confirmed SARS-CoV-2 infection or an uninfected control (not recorded which).

Ten or more counts support this clonotype. This rearrangement joins TRBV29-1 to TRBJ2-5; 7 nucleotides match TRBD1. Germline values: CDR1 SQVTM, CDR2 ANQGSEA. This CDR3 region has 14 residues. V lost 6 bases to trimming and J lost 0 bases; unmatched junction nucleotides: 7. CDR3 region: CSVKSTGDQETQYF. The CDR3 DNA sequence: TGCAGCGTCAAATCAACAGGGGACCAAGAGACCCAGTACTTC.

The chain links TRBV6-5 to TRBJ2-1, with TRBD2 matching over 8 bases. There are 16 residues in the CDR3. Germline-derived CDR1 and CDR2 are MNHEY and SVGAGI. The junction had 10 bases not matched to a gene; V was cut back by 2 bases and J by 7 bases. The CDR3 nucleotides are TGTGCCAGCAGTTACCTAGGACTAGCAGCGCGGAATGAGCAGTTCTTC. Protein sequence: CASSYLGLAARNEQFF.

This chain joins TRBV2 and TRBJ2-2, with D maybe TRBD2 (6 bases). Trimming cost V 5 bases and J 0 bases, with 10 bases left between them. Germline loops: CDR1 SNHLY, CDR2 FYNNEI. The CDR3 is 15 residues long. The CDR3 region has the DNA TGTGCCAGCAGTTCCCGACTAGCGAACACCGGGGAGCTGTTTTTT. The encoded protein is CASSSRLANTGELFF.

The rearrangement joins TRBV6-6 to TRBJ2-1; D uncertain. CDR3 length: 14 amino acids. The germline CDR1 and CDR2 sequences are MNHNY and SVGAGI (reference sequence). The V end lost 8 bases, the J end lost 5 bases, and 16 bases lay between the germline ends. The CDR3 sequence: CASETGLRNNEQFF. CDR3 sequence (DNA): TGTGCCAGCGAAACGGGCCTCCGCAACAATGAGCAGTTCTTC.

This clonotype appeared many times. This chain joins TRBV6-5 and TRBJ1-2; TRBD1 aligns across 8 bases. Germline V lookup: CDR1 MNHEY, CDR2 SVGAGI. The CDR3 is made up of 14 amino acids. Unmatched junction bases numbered 3, after V lost 6 bases and J lost 0 bases. CDR3 sequence (DNA): TGTGCCAGCAGCCCGGACAGGGCTAACTATGGCTACACCTTC. Protein sequence: CASSPDRANYGYTF.

The chain employs TRBV27 and TRBJ2-7, with D perhaps TRBD1 (6 bases). Germline CDR1 and CDR2: MNHEY and SMNVEV (reference sequence). Trimming removed 8 bases from V and 0 bases from J, with 11 bases in between. This CDR3 comprises 13 residues. CDR3 DNA: TGTGCCAGCGCCGGGGACATCTCCTACGAGCAGTACTTC. Its translation is CASAGDISYEQYF.

This clonotype was seen at least ten times. The chain recombines TRBV28 with TRBJ2-5; D assignment may be TRBD1 or TRBD2 (5 bases each). The CDR3 spans 14 residues. The V end was cut by 3 bases, the J end by 1 base, with 9 bases between. CDR1 is MDHEN, CDR2 SYDVKM, per germline. The CDR3 reads CASSLGGGQETQYF. CDR3 nucleotide sequence: TGTGCCAGCAGTTTGGGTGGGGGCCAAGAGACCCAGTACTTC.

This clonotype appeared a few times. The rearrangement joins TRBV18 to TRBJ1-2; the D gene is possibly TRBD1 (5 bases). The V gene lost 0 bases and the J gene lost 8 bases, with 10 bases spanning the gap. The CDR3 consists of 13 residues. Germline V CDR1 and CDR2: KGHSH, LQKENI. The CDR3: CASSPPIGAGYTF. The CDR3 DNA sequence: TGTGCCAGCTCACCACCGATAGGGGCCGGCTACACCTTC.

This chain joins TRBV7-9 and TRBJ2-7; D not certain. Germline lookup yields CDR1 SEHNR and CDR2 FQNEAQ (reference sequence). This CDR3 spans 12 amino acids. Trimming shortened V by 1 base and J by 3 bases, and 4 bases separated the two germline ends. This chain's CDR3 is CASSLEVYEQYF. As DNA, the CDR3 is TGTGCCAGCAGCTTAGAAGTCTACGAGCAGTACTTC.

In its sample, this clonotype was seen many times. This CDR3 is CASRGIDSKNIQYF. CDR3 DNA: TGTGCCAGCAGAGGGATCGATTCCAAAAACATTCAGTACTTC. This chain links TRBV6-1 with TRBJ2-4; D gene unclear. The CDR3 runs to 14 residues. V gave up 6 bases and J gave up 2 bases, with 11 bases separating them. Germline V gene lookup returns CDR1 MNHNS and CDR2 SASEGT.

This clonotype was recorded many times. CDR3 sequence: CASSGRGGNQPQHF. Here the CDR3 DNA reads TGTGCCAGCAGTGGCCGGGGGGGCAATCAGCCCCAGCATTTT. The chain carries TRBV12-3 or TRBV12-4 and TRBJ1-5; tentative D call: TRBD1 (5 bases). The V end lost 5 bases, the J end lost 2 bases, and 10 bases lay between the germline ends. The CDR3 loop spans 14 amino acids.

This clonotype has only a few counts. The chain is built from TRBV19 and TRBJ2-3; D is uncertain. V gave up 3 bases and J gave up 1 base, with 5 bases separating them. The CDR3 extends over 13 amino acids. Germline V gives CDR1 LNHDA, CDR2 SQIVND (reference sequence). The CDR3 DNA sequence: TGTGCCAGTAGTATTGGAGGCACAGATACGCAGTATTTT. Encoded protein: CASSIGGTDTQYF.

In its sample, this clonotype was seen many times. The V gene is TRBV27, the J gene TRBJ2-7, with 8 nucleotides matching TRBD2. The CDR3 is 12 amino acids. Germline loops: CDR1 MNHEY, CDR2 SMNVEV (reference sequence). With 6 bases clipped from V and 6 bases from J, the junction kept 4 bases outside the gene matches. CDR3 sequence: CASRSGGSEQYF. The DNA for the CDR3 is TGTGCCAGCAGGTCGGGGGGGTCCGAGCAGTACTTC.

The sample holds a few counts of this clonotype. The chain employs TRBV5-1 and TRBJ2-1; TRBD2 aligns across 12 bases. This CDR3 has 16 residues. The V and J ends lost 4 bases and 5 bases, in that order; junction bases with no gene match: 7. Per the germline V gene, CDR1 is SGHRS and CDR2 is YFSETQ. The CDR3 protein is CASSNILAGGHNEQFF. As DNA, the CDR3 is TGCGCCAGCAGCAACATTCTAGCGGGAGGGCACAATGAGCAGTTCTTC.